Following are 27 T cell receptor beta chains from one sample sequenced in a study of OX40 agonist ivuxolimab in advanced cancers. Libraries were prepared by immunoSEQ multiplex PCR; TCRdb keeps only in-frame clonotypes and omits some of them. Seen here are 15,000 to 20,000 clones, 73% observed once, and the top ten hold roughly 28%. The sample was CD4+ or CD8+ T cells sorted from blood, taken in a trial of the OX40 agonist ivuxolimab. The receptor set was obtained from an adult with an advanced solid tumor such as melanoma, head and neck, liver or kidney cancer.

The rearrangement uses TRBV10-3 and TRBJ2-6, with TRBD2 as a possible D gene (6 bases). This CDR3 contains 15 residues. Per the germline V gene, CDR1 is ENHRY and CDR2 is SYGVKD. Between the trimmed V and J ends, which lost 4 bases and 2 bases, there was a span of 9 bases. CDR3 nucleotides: TGTGCCATCAGTGGTCGCGGGGCTGGGGCCAACGTCCTGACTTTC. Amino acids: CAISGRGAGANVLTF.

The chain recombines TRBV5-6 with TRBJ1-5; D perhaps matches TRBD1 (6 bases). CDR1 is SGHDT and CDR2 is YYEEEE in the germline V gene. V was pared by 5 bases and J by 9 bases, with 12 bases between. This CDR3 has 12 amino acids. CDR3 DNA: TGTGCCAGCAGTGCGGGGGGCCGGCCCCAGCATTTT. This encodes CASSAGGRPQHF. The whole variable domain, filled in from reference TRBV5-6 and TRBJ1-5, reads DAGVTQSPTHLIKTRGQQVTLRCSPKSGHDTVSWYQQALGQGPQFIFQYYEEEERQRGNFPDRFSGHQFPNYSSELNVNALLLGDSALYLCASSAGGRPQHFGDGTRLSIL.

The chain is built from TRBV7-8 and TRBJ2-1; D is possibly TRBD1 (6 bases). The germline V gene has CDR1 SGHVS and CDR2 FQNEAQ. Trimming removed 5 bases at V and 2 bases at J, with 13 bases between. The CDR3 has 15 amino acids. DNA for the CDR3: TGTGCCAGCAGCCGGACAGAATCCCCCTACAATGAGCAGTTCTTC. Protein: CASSRTESPYNEQFF. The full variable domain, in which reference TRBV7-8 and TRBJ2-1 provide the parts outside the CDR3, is GAGVSQSPRYKVAKRGQDVALRCDPISGHVSLFWYQQALGQGPEFLTYFQNEAQLDKSGLPSDRFFAERPEGSVSTLKIQRTQQEDSAVYLCASSRTESPYNEQFFGPGTRLTVL.

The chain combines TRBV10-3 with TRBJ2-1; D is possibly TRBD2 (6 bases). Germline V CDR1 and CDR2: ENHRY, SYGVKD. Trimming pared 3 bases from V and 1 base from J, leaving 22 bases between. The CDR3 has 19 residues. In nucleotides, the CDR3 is TGTGCCATCAGTGATCAGGGACTCCGTGAGACGCTATCCTACAATGAGCAGTTCTTC. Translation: CAISDQGLRETLSYNEQFF.

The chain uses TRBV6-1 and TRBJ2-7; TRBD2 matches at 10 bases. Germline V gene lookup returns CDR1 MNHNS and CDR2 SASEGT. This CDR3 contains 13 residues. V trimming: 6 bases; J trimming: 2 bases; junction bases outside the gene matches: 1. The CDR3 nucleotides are TGTGCCAGCAGAAGCGGGAGGGCCTACGAGCAGTACTTC. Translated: CASRSGRAYEQYF.

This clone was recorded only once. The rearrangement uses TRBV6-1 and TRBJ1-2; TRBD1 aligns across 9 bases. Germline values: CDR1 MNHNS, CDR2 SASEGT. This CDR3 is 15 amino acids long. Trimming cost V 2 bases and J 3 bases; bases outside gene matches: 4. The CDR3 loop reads CASSEWGQGHYGYTF. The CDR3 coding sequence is TGTGCCAGCAGTGAATGGGGACAGGGACACTATGGCTACACCTTC.

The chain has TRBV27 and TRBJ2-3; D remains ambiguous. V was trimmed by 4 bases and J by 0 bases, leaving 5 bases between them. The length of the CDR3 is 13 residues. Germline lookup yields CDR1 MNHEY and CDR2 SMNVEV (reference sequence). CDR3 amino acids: CASSWRSTDTQYF. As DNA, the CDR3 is TGTGCCAGCAGTTGGAGAAGCACAGATACGCAGTATTTT.

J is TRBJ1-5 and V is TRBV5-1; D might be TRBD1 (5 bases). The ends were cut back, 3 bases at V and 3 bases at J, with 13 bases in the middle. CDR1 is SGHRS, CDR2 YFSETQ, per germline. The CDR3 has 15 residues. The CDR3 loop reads CASSYRGGDNQPQHF. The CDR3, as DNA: TGCGCCAGCAGCTATAGGGGAGGTGACAATCAGCCCCAGCATTTT.

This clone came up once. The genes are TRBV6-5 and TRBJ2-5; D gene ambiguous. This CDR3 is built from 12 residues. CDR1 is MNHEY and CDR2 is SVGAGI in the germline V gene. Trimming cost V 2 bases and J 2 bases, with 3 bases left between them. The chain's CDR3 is CASSYEQETQYF. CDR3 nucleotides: TGTGCCAGCAGTTACGAACAAGAGACCCAGTACTTC.

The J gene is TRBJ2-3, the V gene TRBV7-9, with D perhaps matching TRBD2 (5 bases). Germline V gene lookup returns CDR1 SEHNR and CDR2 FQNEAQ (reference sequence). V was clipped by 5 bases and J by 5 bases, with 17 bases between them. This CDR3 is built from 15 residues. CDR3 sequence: CASSDSLARKDTQYF. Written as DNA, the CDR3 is TGTGCCAGCAGCGACTCATTAGCGCGGAAAGATACGCAGTATTTT.

In DNA, the CDR3 is TGTGCCAGCAGCCCTCAGGCTAGCGGGAGTGGTGGTGAGCAGTTCTTC. This gives the protein CASSPQASGSGGEQFF. The rearrangement links TRBV11-2 to TRBJ2-1; 10 bases are shared with TRBD2. The ends lost 5 bases at V and 9 bases at J; junction bases unmatched: 13. Germline CDR1 is SGHAT and CDR2 is FQNNGV. The CDR3 has 16 amino acids.

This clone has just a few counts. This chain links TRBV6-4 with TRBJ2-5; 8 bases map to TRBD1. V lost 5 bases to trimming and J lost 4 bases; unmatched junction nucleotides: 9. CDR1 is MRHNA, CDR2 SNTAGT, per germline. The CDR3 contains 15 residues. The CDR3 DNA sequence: TGTGCCAGCAGTCCTTCCACAGGGGGTTTAGAGACCCAGTACTTC. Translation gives CASSPSTGGLETQYF.

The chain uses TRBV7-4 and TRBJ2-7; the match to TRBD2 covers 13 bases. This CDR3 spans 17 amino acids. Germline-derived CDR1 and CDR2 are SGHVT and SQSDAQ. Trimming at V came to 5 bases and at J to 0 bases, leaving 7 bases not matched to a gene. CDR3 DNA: TGTGCCAGCAGCCCGGGACTAGCGGGACTCAGCTCCTACGAGCAGTACTTC. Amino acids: CASSPGLAGLSSYEQYF.

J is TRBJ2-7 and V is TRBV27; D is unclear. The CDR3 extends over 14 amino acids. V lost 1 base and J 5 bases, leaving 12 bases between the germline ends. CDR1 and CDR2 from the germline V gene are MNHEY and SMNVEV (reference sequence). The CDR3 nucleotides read TGTGCCAGCAGTTTATTTCGCCCGTGGGACGAGCAGTACTTC. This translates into CASSLFRPWDEQYF.

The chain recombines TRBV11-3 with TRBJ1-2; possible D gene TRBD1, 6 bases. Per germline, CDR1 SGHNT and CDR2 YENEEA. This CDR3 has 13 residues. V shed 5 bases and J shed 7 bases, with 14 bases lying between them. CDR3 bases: TGTGCCAGCAGCGAGGGGGGGGGCTTTGGCTACACCTTC. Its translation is CASSEGGGFGYTF. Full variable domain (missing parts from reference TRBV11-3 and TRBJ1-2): EAGVVQSPRYKIIEKKQPVAFWCNPISGHNTLYWYLQNLGQGPELLIRYENEEAVDDSQLPKDRFSAERLKGVDSTLKIQPAELGDSAVYLCASSEGGGFGYTFGSGTRLTVV.

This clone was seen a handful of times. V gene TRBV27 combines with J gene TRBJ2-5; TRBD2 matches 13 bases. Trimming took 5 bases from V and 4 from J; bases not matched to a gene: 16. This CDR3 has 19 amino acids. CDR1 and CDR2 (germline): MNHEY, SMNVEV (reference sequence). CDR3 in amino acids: CASSILAGGPIGFRETQYF. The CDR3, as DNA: TGTGCCAGCAGTATACTAGCGGGAGGGCCGATAGGGTTTCGAGAGACCCAGTACTTC.

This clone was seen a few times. This CDR3 reads CASSSQTSGRINTGELFF. The CDR3 nucleotides read TGTGCCAGCAGTAGCCAGACTAGCGGGAGGATAAACACCGGGGAGCTGTTTTTT. The chain employs TRBV6-4 and TRBJ2-2; 13 bases fit TRBD2. The CDR3 extends over 18 amino acids. V lost 5 bases, J lost 2 bases, and 8 bases stayed unmatched. The germline gives CDR1 MRHNA, CDR2 SNTAGT.

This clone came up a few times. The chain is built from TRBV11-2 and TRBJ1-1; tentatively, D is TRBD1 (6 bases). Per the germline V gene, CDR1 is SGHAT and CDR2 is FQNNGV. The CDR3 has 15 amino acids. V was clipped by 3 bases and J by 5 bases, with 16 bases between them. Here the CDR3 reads CASSFGRGGTTEAFF. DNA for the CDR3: TGTGCCAGCAGCTTTGGGCGGGGGGGGACAACTGAAGCTTTCTTT. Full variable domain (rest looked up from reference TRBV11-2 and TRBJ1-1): EAGVAQSPRYKIIEKRQSVAFWCNPISGHATLYWYQQILGQGPKLLIQFQNNGVVDDSQLPKDRFSAERLKGVDSTLKIQPAKLEDSAVYLCASSFGRGGTTEAFFGQGTRLTVV.

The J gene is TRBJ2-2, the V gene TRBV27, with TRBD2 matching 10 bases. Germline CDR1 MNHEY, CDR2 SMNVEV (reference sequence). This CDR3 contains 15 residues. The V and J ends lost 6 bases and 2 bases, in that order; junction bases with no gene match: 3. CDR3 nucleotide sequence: TGTGCCAGCAGAGCGGGAGGGCCCAACACCGGGGAGCTGTTTTTT. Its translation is CASRAGGPNTGELFF.

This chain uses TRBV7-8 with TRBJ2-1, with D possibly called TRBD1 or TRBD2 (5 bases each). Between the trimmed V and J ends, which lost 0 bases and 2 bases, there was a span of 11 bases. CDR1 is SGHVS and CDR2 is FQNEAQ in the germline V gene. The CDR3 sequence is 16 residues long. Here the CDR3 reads CASSLAHEGPYNEQFF. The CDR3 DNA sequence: TGTGCCAGCAGCTTAGCCCACGAGGGGCCCTACAATGAGCAGTTCTTC.

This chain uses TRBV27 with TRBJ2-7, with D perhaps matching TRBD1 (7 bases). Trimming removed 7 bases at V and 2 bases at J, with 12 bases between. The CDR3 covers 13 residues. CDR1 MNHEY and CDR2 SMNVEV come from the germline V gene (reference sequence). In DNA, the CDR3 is TGTGCCAGCAAGGCAGGGGGGCCCTACGAGCAGTACTTC. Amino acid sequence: CASKAGGPYEQYF.

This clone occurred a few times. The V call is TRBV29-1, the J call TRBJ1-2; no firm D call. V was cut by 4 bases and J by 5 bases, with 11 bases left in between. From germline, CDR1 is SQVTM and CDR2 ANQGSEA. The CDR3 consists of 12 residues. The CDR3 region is CSVGEPPYGYTF. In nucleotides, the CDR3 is TGCAGCGTTGGAGAACCTCCATATGGCTACACCTTC.

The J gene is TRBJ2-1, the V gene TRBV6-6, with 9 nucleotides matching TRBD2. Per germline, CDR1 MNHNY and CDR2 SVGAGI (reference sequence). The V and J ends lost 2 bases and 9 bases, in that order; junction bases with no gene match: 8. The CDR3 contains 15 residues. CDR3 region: CASSYVAGGPGEQFF. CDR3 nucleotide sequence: TGTGCCAGCAGTTACGTTGCGGGAGGGCCGGGTGAGCAGTTCTTC.

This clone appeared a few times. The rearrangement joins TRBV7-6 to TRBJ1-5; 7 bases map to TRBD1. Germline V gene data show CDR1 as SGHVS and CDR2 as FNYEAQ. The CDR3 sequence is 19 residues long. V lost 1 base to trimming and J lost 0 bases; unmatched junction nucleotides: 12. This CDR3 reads CASSLEKAGTERSNQPQHF. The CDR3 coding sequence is TGTGCCAGCAGCTTAGAAAAAGCCGGGACAGAGCGTAGCAATCAGCCCCAGCATTTT.

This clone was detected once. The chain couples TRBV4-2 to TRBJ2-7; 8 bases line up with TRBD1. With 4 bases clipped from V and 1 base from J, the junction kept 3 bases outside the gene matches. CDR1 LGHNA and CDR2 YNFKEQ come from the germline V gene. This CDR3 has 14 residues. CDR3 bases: TGTGCCAGCAGCCCGACAGGGGTTTCCTACGAGCAGTACTTC. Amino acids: CASSPTGVSYEQYF.

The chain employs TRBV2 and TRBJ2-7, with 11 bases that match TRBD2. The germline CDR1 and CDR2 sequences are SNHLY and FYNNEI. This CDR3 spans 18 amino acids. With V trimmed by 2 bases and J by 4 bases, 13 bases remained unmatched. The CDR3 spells CASSEFTSSGRTHYEQYF. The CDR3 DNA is TGTGCCAGCAGTGAATTTACCTCTAGCGGGAGGACCCATTACGAGCAGTACTTC.

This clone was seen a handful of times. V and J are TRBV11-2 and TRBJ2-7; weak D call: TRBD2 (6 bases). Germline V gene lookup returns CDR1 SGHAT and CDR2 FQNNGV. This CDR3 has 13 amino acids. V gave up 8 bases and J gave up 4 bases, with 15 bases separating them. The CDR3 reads CASGGGTIYEQYF. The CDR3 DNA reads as TGTGCCAGCGGGGGAGGCACGATTTACGAGCAGTACTTC.